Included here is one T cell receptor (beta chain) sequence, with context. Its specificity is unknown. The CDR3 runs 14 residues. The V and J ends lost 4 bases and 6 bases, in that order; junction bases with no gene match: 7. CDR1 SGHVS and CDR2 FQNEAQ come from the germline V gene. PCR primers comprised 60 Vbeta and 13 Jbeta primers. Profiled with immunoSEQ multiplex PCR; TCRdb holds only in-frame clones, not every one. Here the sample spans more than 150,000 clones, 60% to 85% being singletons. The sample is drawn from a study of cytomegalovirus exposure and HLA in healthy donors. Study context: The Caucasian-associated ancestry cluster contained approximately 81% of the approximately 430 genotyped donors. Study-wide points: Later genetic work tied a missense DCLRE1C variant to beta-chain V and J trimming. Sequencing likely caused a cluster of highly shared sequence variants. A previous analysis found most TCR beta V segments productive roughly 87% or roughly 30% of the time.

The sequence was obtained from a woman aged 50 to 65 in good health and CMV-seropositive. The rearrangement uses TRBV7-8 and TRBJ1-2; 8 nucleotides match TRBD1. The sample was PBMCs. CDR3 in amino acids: CASSSNRGDNGYTF. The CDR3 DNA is TGTGCCAGCAGCTCCAACAGGGGGGACAATGGCTACACCTTC. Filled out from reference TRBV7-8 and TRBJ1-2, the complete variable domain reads GAGVSQSPRYKVAKRGQDVALRCDPISGHVSLFWYQQALGQGPEFLTYFQNEAQLDKSGLPSDRFFAERPEGSVSTLKIQRTQQEDSAVYLCASSSNRGDNGYTFGSGTRLTVV.